These 19 T cell receptor beta chains originate from one sample sequenced in a study of cytomegalovirus exposure and HLA in healthy donors. The study ran its PCR with 60 Vbeta and 13 Jbeta primers. Clones were sequenced by immunoSEQ multiplex PCR, and TCRdb holds only the in-frame ones, with some missing. The table shows around 220,000 clones, with about 75% occurring only once. The material sequenced was PBMCs. Receptors originate from a woman aged 25-40 years in good health and CMV-seronegative.

This clone has a handful of counts. CDR3 in DNA: TGTGCCAGCAGCTTAGAGCCAATTGCAACTAATGAAAAACTGTTTTTT. This sequence encodes CASSLEPIATNEKLFF. This chain links TRBV5-4 with TRBJ1-4; D is undetermined. The CDR3 has 16 residues. Looked up from germline, CDR1 is SGHNT and CDR2 is YYREEE (reference sequence). Trimming stripped 2 bases from V and 0 bases from J, with 11 bases between.

The chain employs TRBV7-3 and TRBJ2-1; 8 bases are shared with TRBD2. V was clipped by 2 bases and J by 8 bases; unmatched bases: 8. CDR1 SGHTA and CDR2 FQGTGA come from the germline V gene. CDR3 length: 15 amino acids. The CDR3 protein is CASSLGGGRSYEQFF. CDR3 sequence (DNA): TGTGCCAGCAGCTTAGGTGGCGGGAGGAGTTATGAGCAGTTCTTC.

The J gene is TRBJ1-3, the V gene TRBV30; D perhaps matches TRBD1 (5 bases). The CDR3 contains 15 residues. CDR1 is GTSNPN and CDR2 is SVGIG in the germline V gene (reference sequence). V lost 0 bases and J 2 bases, leaving 11 bases between the germline ends. The CDR3 DNA reads TGTGCCTGGAGTGTCGGGGGGACGACTGGAAACACCATATATTTT. Its translation is CAWSVGGTTGNTIYF. Combining the CDR3 with reference TRBV30 and TRBJ1-3 gives the whole variable domain SQTIHQWPATLVQPVGSPLSLECTVEGTSNPNLYWYRQAAGRGLQLLFYSVGIGQISSEVPQNLSASRPQDRQFILSSKKLLLSDSGFYLCAWSVGGTTGNTIYFGEGSWLTVV.

This clone has just a few counts. The chain uses TRBV6-4 and TRBJ2-2; D uncertain. The CDR3 loop spans 13 amino acids. Germline V gene sequence: CDR1 MRHNA, CDR2 SNTAGT. The ends were cut back, 3 bases at V and 4 bases at J, with 6 bases in the middle. CDR3 DNA: TGTGCCAGCAGTGAATATAGCACCGGGGAGCTGTTTTTT. This gives the protein CASSEYSTGELFF.

The V and J genes are TRBV6-1 and TRBJ2-1; tentatively, D is TRBD2 (5 bases). This CDR3 region has 16 residues. From germline, CDR1 is MNHNS and CDR2 SASEGT. V lost 1 base to trimming and J lost 6 bases, with 16 bases between them. CDR3 amino acids: CASSEDQARVINEQFF. In DNA form, the CDR3 reads TGTGCCAGCAGTGAAGACCAGGCGAGGGTCATCAATGAGCAGTTCTTC.

V and J are TRBV6-5 and TRBJ1-2; D ambiguous. The germline V gene has CDR1 MNHEY and CDR2 SVGAGI. The CDR3 covers 13 residues. The ends were cut back, 8 bases at V and 6 bases at J, with 16 bases in the middle. The CDR3 reads CASGYDTGDGYTF. The CDR3 nucleotides read TGTGCCAGCGGATACGACACCGGGGATGGCTACACCTTC.

This chain links TRBV7-9 with TRBJ2-1, with 10 bases aligning to TRBD2. V shed 5 bases and J 0 bases; nucleotides not matched to a gene: 4. Germline V CDR1 and CDR2: SEHNR, FQNEAQ (reference sequence). The CDR3 spans 16 residues. CDR3 nucleotide sequence: TGTGCCAGCAGCCCTAGCGGGAGCAGCTCCTACAATGAGCAGTTCTTC. Translating gives CASSPSGSSSYNEQFF. Full variable domain (missing parts from reference TRBV7-9 and TRBJ2-1): DTGVSQNPRHKITKRGQNVTFRCDPISEHNRLYWYRQTLGQGPEFLTYFQNEAQLEKSRLLSDRFSAERPKGSFSTLEIQRTEQGDSAMYLCASSPSGSSSYNEQFFGPGTRLTVL.

This rearrangement joins TRBV7-2 to TRBJ1-3; no clear D. The CDR3 length is 16 residues. V was pared by 1 base and J by 0 bases, with 10 bases between. Germline CDR1 SGHTA, CDR2 FQGNSA. The DNA for the CDR3 is TGTGCCAGCAGCTTAGACCCCAGTTTCTCTGGAAACACCATATATTTT. Protein product: CASSLDPSFSGNTIYF.

This clone is a singleton in its sample. The rearrangement links TRBV6-1 to TRBJ2-7; TRBD2 matches at 7 bases. Germline V gene data show CDR1 as MNHNS and CDR2 as SASEGT. J was trimmed by 1 base and V by 1 base; bases with no gene match: 1. This CDR3 spans 14 amino acids. The CDR3 DNA reads as TGTGCCAGCAGTGAAGGGGGGGGATCCTACGAGCAGTACTTC. Amino acids: CASSEGGGSYEQYF.

This chain links TRBV5-1 with TRBJ2-3, with TRBD1 matching over 8 bases. Germline V gives CDR1 SGHRS, CDR2 YFSETQ. This CDR3 is built from 15 residues. V lost 2 bases and J lost 4; bases outside the gene matches: 6. The CDR3 loop is CASSLEDRDPDTQYF. CDR3 coding DNA: TGCGCCAGCAGCTTAGAGGACAGGGACCCAGATACGCAGTATTTT.

The chain combines TRBV7-9 with TRBJ1-2, with no clear D. CDR3 length: 11 residues. Trimming removed 1 base from V and 12 bases from J, with 9 bases in between. Per the germline V gene, CDR1 is SEHNR and CDR2 is FQNEAQ (reference sequence). The chain's CDR3 is CASSLGPRDTF. CDR3 coding DNA: TGTGCCAGCAGCTTAGGACCCCGGGACACCTTC.

This chain uses TRBV7-2 with TRBJ2-3; weak D call: TRBD2 (5 bases). V was shortened by 2 bases and J by 2 bases, with 11 bases between the two germline ends. Germline assignment: CDR1 SGHTA and CDR2 FQGNSA. The CDR3 is made up of 15 amino acids. The CDR3 loop reads CASSLLAGLTDTQYF. The DNA of the CDR3 is TGTGCCAGCAGCTTATTGGCGGGCCTCACAGATACGCAGTATTTT.

The CDR3 nucleotides read TGTGCCAGCAGTGGGCTCTACGAGCAGTACTTC. Its translation: CASSGLYEQYF. V usage is TRBV25-1 and J usage is TRBJ2-7, with D hard to call. The CDR3 is 11 residues long. The germline gives CDR1 MGHDK, CDR2 SYGVNS. The V and J ends lost 4 bases and 3 bases respectively, with 4 bases between them.

In regard to this clone: The CDR3 end shows no conserved phenylalanine or tryptophan, and so a read error is likely. CDR3 nucleotide sequence: TGTGCCTGGAGAACAGGGGACGATTCTGAAGCTTTCTCT. Protein sequence: CAWRTGDDSEAFS. This chain joins TRBV30 and TRBJ1-1; 7 bases agree with TRBD1. V was clipped by 3 bases and J by 6 bases; unmatched bases: 7. The CDR3 totals 13 residues. The germline V gene encodes CDR1 GTSNPN and CDR2 SVGIG (reference sequence).

Comment on this clone: Relative to the germline gene, one junction end is altered; a read error may explain this. The V and J genes are TRBV7-9 and TRBJ2-7, with 10 bases identical to TRBD2. This CDR3 has 15 residues. Germline CDR1 reads SEHNR; CDR2 reads FQNEAQ (reference sequence). The CDR3: CPSSSLAGDAYEQYF. DNA of the CDR3: TGTCCCAGCAGCTCTCTAGCGGGAGACGCCTACGAGCAGTACTTC.

The chain uses TRBV5-4 and TRBJ2-5; 8 bases match TRBD1. V lost 4 bases to trimming and J lost 5 bases; unmatched junction nucleotides: 7. Germline CDR1 is SGHNT and CDR2 is YYREEE (reference sequence). CDR3 size: 14 residues. The CDR3 region has the DNA TGTGCCAGCAGCCCCGGACAGGGCGGGGAGACCCAGTACTTC. Encoded protein: CASSPGQGGETQYF.

The chain is built from TRBV6-5 and TRBJ1-4; the D gene is possibly TRBD1 (6 bases). V dropped 4 bases and J dropped 2 bases, with 8 bases sitting between them. CDR1 is MNHEY, CDR2 SVGAGI, per germline. The CDR3 has 14 amino acids. Here the CDR3 reads CASSSGDTNEKLFF. The CDR3 bases are TGTGCCAGCAGTTCAGGGGATACTAATGAAAAACTGTTTTTT.

DNA for the CDR3: TGTGCCAGCTCAAGCGGGGGGACCACAGATACGCAGTATTTT. It translates to CASSSGGTTDTQYF. V is TRBV6-4 and J is TRBJ2-3; TRBD2 matches 9 bases. Trimming at V came to 8 bases and at J to 2 bases, leaving 5 bases not matched to a gene. The length of the CDR3 is 14 residues. Germline CDR1 and CDR2: MRHNA and SNTAGT.

This clone was counted between two and nine times. The V gene is TRBV7-8, the J gene TRBJ2-1; 13 nucleotides line up with TRBD2. The CDR3 totals 19 residues. Germline-derived CDR1 and CDR2 are SGHVS and FQNEAQ. The V segment lost 3 bases and the J segment 5 bases; nucleotides outside the gene matches: 13. CDR3 sequence reads: CASSFAAVLAGGPDNEQFF. The DNA for the CDR3 is TGTGCCAGCAGCTTCGCCGCGGTACTAGCGGGGGGGCCTGACAATGAGCAGTTCTTC.